This passage covers 12 T cell receptor beta chains from one sample sequenced in a study of CXCR3-negative and CXCR3-positive naive CD8 T cells (dated by TCRdb to the late 2010s). Sequencer: NextSeq 550. The Human TCR Profiling Kit (MiLaboratory) was used to make UMI-labeled 5' RACE TRB cDNA libraries. TCRdb reprocessed the reads; each CDR3 protein sequence makes one entry, and DNA is unavailable. The sample's clone listing holds some 61,000 distinct CDR3 sequences. The ten biggest clones cover 3.5% to 5% of the sample. The sample taken for sequencing was naive CXCR3- CD8+ T cells from blood. Interpreted using the paper, the cell subset or site label stands for: CD45RO-CCR7+CD27+CD95- naive CD8+ T cells lacking CXCR3 (TNR3-). These receptors all stem from a human donor in good health. Some clones in this sample may be carry-over from other donors' samples.

V is TRBV29-1 and J is TRBJ1-5; as DNA is missing, the TRBD1 call by TCRdb cannot be tested. The V gene's germline CDR1 is SQVTM and CDR2 ANQGSEA. The CDR3 extends over 14 amino acids. CDR3 in amino acids: CSVGVRGSNQPQHF.

The CDR3 sequence is CAWRGKGAYEQYF. V is TRBV30 and J is TRBJ2-7; the TCRdb D gene call, TRBD1, has no DNA to confirm it. The CDR3 contains 13 residues. Germline CDR1 reads GTSNPN; CDR2 reads SVGIG (reference sequence).

The chain has TRBV7-9 and TRBJ1-2. This CDR3 comprises 15 residues. Germline assignment: CDR1 SEHNR and CDR2 FQNEAQ (reference sequence). CDR3 residues: CASSDEGGDEYGYTF.

The chain combines TRBV12-3 or TRBV12-4 with TRBJ2-7; absent DNA, TCRdb's TRBD1 call cannot be checked. The CDR3 sequence is 13 residues long. The CDR3 reads CASSPGVLYEQYF.

The CDR3 reads CASSLTRTSGGRTDTQYF. V usage is TRBV7-9 and J usage is TRBJ2-3; TCRdb designates TRBD2, a call that cannot be tested without DNA. The CDR3 is 18 amino acids. Germline V gene sequence: CDR1 SEHNR, CDR2 FQNEAQ (reference sequence).

This sequence joins TRBV5-1 and TRBJ2-3; without DNA, the TCRdb call of TRBD2 cannot be checked. Germline V gene data show CDR1 as SGHRS and CDR2 as YFSETQ. This CDR3 region has 14 residues. CDR3 in amino acids: CASSGLGLADTQYF.

This chain links TRBV25-1 with TRBJ1-1. Looked up from germline, CDR1 is MGHDK and CDR2 is SYGVNS. The CDR3 is made up of 12 amino acids. The CDR3: CASSGQVAGAFF.

The chain joins TRBV19 to TRBJ1-1; the D call from TCRdb, TRBD1, cannot be confirmed without DNA. CDR3 length: 13 residues. Germline V lookup: CDR1 LNHDA, CDR2 SQIVND (reference sequence). CDR3 in amino acids: CASSSTGSTEAFF.

The chain combines TRBV15 with TRBJ1-4. CDR1 and CDR2 (germline): LNHNV, YYDKDF (reference sequence). This CDR3 region has 15 residues. The CDR3 reads CATSRDYGSGEKLFF.

This chain uses TRBV11-3 with TRBJ2-7. This CDR3 has 14 amino acids. From germline, CDR1 is SGHNT and CDR2 YENEEA. CDR3: CASSLGFDPYEQYF. Full variable domain (rest looked up from reference TRBV11-3 and TRBJ2-7): EAGVVQSPRYKIIEKKQPVAFWCNPISGHNTLYWYLQNLGQGPELLIRYENEEAVDDSQLPKDRFSAERLKGVDSTLKIQPAELGDSAVYLCASSLGFDPYEQYFGPGTRLTVT.

The genes are TRBV5-6 and TRBJ2-5; absent DNA, TCRdb's TRBD1 call cannot be checked. Germline V gene sequence: CDR1 SGHDT, CDR2 YYEEEE. This CDR3 has 13 residues. The CDR3 here is CASSWIGGETQYF.

This sequence joins TRBV4-3 and TRBJ1-3. Looked up from germline, CDR1 is LGHNA and CDR2 is YSLEER. This CDR3 region has 15 residues. CDR3 sequence reads: CASSPGGASGNTIYF.